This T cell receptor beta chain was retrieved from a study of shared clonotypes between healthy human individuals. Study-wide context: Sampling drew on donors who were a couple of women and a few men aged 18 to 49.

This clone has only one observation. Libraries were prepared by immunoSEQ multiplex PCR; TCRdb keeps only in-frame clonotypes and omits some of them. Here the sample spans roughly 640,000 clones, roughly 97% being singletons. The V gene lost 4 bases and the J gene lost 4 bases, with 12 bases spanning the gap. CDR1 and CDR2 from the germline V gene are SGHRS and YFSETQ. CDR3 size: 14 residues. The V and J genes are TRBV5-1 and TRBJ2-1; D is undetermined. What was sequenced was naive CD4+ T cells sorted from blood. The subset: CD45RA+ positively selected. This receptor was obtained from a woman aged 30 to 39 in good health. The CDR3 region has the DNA TGCGCCAGCAGCAAGGCTGGCGAGTACAATGAGCAGTTCTTC. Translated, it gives CASSKAGEYNEQFF.